This T cell receptor beta chain is drawn from a study of blood T cell repertoires in COVID-19. Background on the study: Researchers got acute and convalescent COVID-19 samples from the United States, Italy and Spain. The cDNA or gDNA used as material had been derived from T cells, B-cell-depleted T cells, or PBMCs.

In the source study's methods: Reference gene primer amplification yielded estimated nucleated cell counts. The assay was immunoSEQ multiplex PCR, and TCRdb's table has in-frame clones only and misses some. Clone size and the V and J calls come from that table; the DNA yielded D and trimming. The profile shows under 150,000 clones, around 88% of them singletons. CDR1 is GTSNPN, CDR2 SVGIG, per germline (reference sequence). CDR3 length: 12 residues. With 4 bases removed from V and 4 bases from J, the gap between germline ends came to 10 bases. The genes are TRBV30 and TRBJ1-1; D unresolved. Sequencing input: peripheral blood. This clonotype was sampled from a human donor in a cohort sampled during active COVID-19. Here the CDR3 DNA reads TGTGCCTGGATTACCGAGGGCACTGAAGCTTTCTTT. Residues: CAWITEGTEAFF.